This TCR beta chain was captured in a study of memory CD4+ T cells and cytomegalovirus serostatus. This clone was detected only once. What it binds is not known. Single viable CD3+CD4+CD8-CD45RO+ cells were sorted as the memory CD4+ T cells. After thawing, CD4+ T cells were positively selected. Findings and limits, study-wide: The CMV-associated TCR signature appears largely within the CD4+ memory repertoire. Of under 200 reported CMV TCRbeta sequences, some 67 were found in memory CD4+ repertoires.

The authors' processing: Out-of-frame sequences were removed, leaving 2 million or so distinct TCRbeta sequences. The method was immunoSEQ multiplex PCR; TCRdb's version includes in-frame clones alone and lacks a portion of them. That table is the source of V, J and clone size, and D and trimming were worked out from the DNA. Among about 56,000 clones, 82% were seen once, and the ten largest hold less than 0.5%. Material: memory CD4+ T cells from blood. The clonotype originates from an adult in good health and CMV-seronegative.

Here the CDR3 reads CATSRDNLNYGYTF. The DNA of the CDR3 is TGTGCCACCAGCAGAGATAACCTTAACTATGGCTACACCTTC. V gene TRBV15 combines with J gene TRBJ1-2, with no clear D. The ends were cut back, 0 bases at V and 1 base at J, with 6 bases in the middle. The germline V gene has CDR1 LNHNV and CDR2 YYDKDF (reference sequence). The CDR3 consists of 14 residues. The complete variable domain, with remaining parts taken from reference TRBV15 and TRBJ1-2, reads DAMVIQNPRYQVTQFGKPVTLSCSQTLNHNVMYWYQQKSSQAPKLLFHYYDKDFNNEADTPDNFQSRRPNTSFCFLDIRSPGLGDTAMYLCATSRDNLNYGYTFGSGTRLTVV.